The entry below describes one TCR beta chain. In this sample, this clonotype turned up many times. Which antigen it targets is not known. Qualities for individual bases were not recorded, and no much larger clone is one base off. This entry is derived from a study of read filtering for tumor transcriptome and immune sequencing (dated by TCRdb to the early 2020s). Describing the broader study: The cohort was composed of roughly 16 male and 14 female patients, with a mean age of approximately 66 years and an age range of about 40 to 90. TCR repertoires obtained by targeted immune repertoire sequencing and by bulk whole-transcriptome sequencing performed on the same bone marrow samples were compared. Per sample, about 4 to 11 million TCR-region mapped reads were obtained with IR-seq, compared with only about 80 to 1,300 with RNA-seq. By revised international staging, eight or nine patients were R-ISS I, approximately 15 were R-ISS II and roughly seven were R-ISS III. One of the main goals was to work out a read-filtering strategy for immune repertoire data, in particular whether clonotypes backed by only a single read should be removed. Whole-transcriptome libraries were prepared with the TruSeq RNA Access Library Prep Kit after DNase treatment. Overall study outcomes, separate from this receptor: Removing single-read clonotypes increased the correlation between IR-seq and RNA-seq shared clonotype proportions. Clonotypes were captured by IR-seq at much higher depth and more reliably than by RNA-seq, and smaller IR-seq throughput was sufficient for identification of most shared clonotypes. The sorted CD138-negative fraction was not purified T cells but a mixed bone marrow immune population. In IR-seq, around 85% of clonotypes but around 3.5% of total reads were represented by single-read clonotypes, whereas in RNA-seq, around three quarters of clonotypes and 40% to 55% of reads were represented by single-read clonotypes.

Starting from approximately 0.4 ug RNA, TCR libraries were constructed with the Immunoverse kit using molecular barcoded adaptors that cover the alpha/delta and beta/gamma chains. TCR library preparation used the same RNA that was used for transcriptome sequencing. Sequencing of the TCR libraries was done on an Illumina HiSeq 4000 with 2 x 150 cycles. In the authors' own workflow: TCR reads were aligned to human V, D, J and C references and assembled into CDR3 clonotypes with MiXCR, including quality filtering and error correction. The tcR package in R was used to analyze clonotype counts and gene usage diversity. For inspection of raw mapping reads, RNA-seq reads were mapped by STAR aligner version 2.5.3a onto GRCh37 of the human genome. To test how sequencing depth affects detected clonotypes, IR-seq fastq files were randomly downsampled with Seqtk 1.3. The public reads were quality trimmed at Q25 with fastp and then assembled into clones with MiXCR by TCRdb, keeping productive beta chains. Every CDR3 protein is listed once, alongside the most common genes and DNA of its rows. The V and J calls were determined by TCRdb, not by the authors. Within this sample are about 130,000 distinct CDR3 sequences, with over 10% of them counted one time only. 11% of the sample is taken by the ten largest.

Bone marrow was sampled from every patient at the time of active disease. Isolation of bone marrow mononuclear cells was performed by Ficoll-Hypaque density gradient centrifugation. CD138-negative cells were obtained by negative selection after labeling with CD138 magnetic microbeads on a MACS separator, removing myeloma plasma cells. The purity of the isolated cells was checked by flow cytometry with CD138 antibodies on an Attune NxT. Total RNA was extracted with TRIzol reagent and quantified with a NanoDrop spectrophotometer. Paired RNA-seq and IR-seq were performed on the CD138-negative bone marrow sample of each patient. The receptor comes from a donor at least 40 years old with multiple myeloma. The sequenced sample was a population of CD138-negative cells sorted from bone marrow. What this sample's cell subset or site label stands for: bone marrow mononuclear cells depleted of CD138+ plasma/myeloma cells by negative magnetic selection.

The DNA reads TGTGCCAGCTCACCACGGGACACCGCGGGATTGACCGGGGAGCTGTTTTTT. Its amino acids are CASSPRDTAGLTGELFF. This sequence uses TRBV18 and TRBJ2-2; the D region is possibly TRBD1 or TRBD2, each matching across 6 bases. V lost 1 base and J lost 5 bases; the stretch between them is 17 bases long. The CDR3 runs 17 amino acids, cysteine and phenylalanine included. The DNA shown is the 51-base CDR3, in frame from base 1. Sequences KGHSH (CDR1) and LQKENI (CDR2) are obtained from the germline V gene.